A single sample gave rise to the 5 T cell receptor beta chains below, sequenced in a study of early T cells in non-severe SARS-CoV-2 infection. Using its own MiXCR run on the 5' RACE reads, TCRdb lists one record per CDR3 protein. The data show 20,000 to 30,000 distinct CDR3 sequences, roughly 4.2% seen once. Source material: whole blood. These receptors all come from an adult who was a healthcare worker with PCR-confirmed SARS-CoV-2 infection or an uninfected control (not recorded which).

This clonotype was seen repeatedly, ten times or more. This chain joins TRBV20-1 and TRBJ1-5; no definite D call. Trimming pared 3 bases from V and 5 bases from J, leaving 11 bases between. CDR3 length equals 13 residues. The V gene's germline CDR1 is DFQATT and CDR2 SNEGSKA (reference sequence). CDR3 amino acids: CSARILDDQPQHF. The DNA for the CDR3 is TGCAGTGCTAGGATCTTGGACGATCAGCCCCAGCATTTT.

This clonotype was seen repeatedly, ten times or more. The chain recombines TRBV20-1 with TRBJ2-3; no reliable D call. Trimming pared 4 bases from V and 2 bases from J, leaving 19 bases between. Germline V gives CDR1 DFQATT, CDR2 SNEGSKA (reference sequence). The CDR3 consists of 16 residues. DNA of the CDR3: TGCAGTGCTATCGCCTTGCTGGACGCCTTCACAGATACGCAGTATTTT. This translates into CSAIALLDAFTDTQYF.

This clonotype was observed at least ten times. V usage is TRBV18 and J usage is TRBJ2-5, with 9 bases identical to TRBD2. Germline CDR1 reads KGHSH; CDR2 reads LQKENI. The CDR3 has 15 amino acids. With V trimmed by 3 bases and J by 1 base, 3 bases remained unmatched. CDR3 bases: TGTGCCAGCTCACCCCCGACTAGCGGCCAAGAGACCCAGTACTTC. Translating gives CASSPPTSGQETQYF.

This clonotype was picked up many times. V is TRBV12-3 or TRBV12-4 and J is TRBJ2-7; no reliable D call. CDR3 length equals 15 residues. V shed 6 bases and J shed 3 bases, with 18 bases lying between them. This chain's CDR3 is CASSLLDAHRYEQYF. The CDR3 bases are TGTGCCAGCAGCCTTTTGGACGCTCATCGCTACGAGCAGTACTTC.

The V and J genes are TRBV7-3 and TRBJ2-3; maybe TRBD1 (6 bases). Germline CDR1 and CDR2: SGHTA and FQGTGA. V was shortened by 1 base and J by 0 bases, with 11 bases between the two germline ends. The CDR3 covers 16 residues. In nucleotides, the CDR3 is TGTGCCAGCAGCTTAAACAGGGACCTTAGCACAGATACGCAGTATTTT. It yields the protein CASSLNRDLSTDTQYF.